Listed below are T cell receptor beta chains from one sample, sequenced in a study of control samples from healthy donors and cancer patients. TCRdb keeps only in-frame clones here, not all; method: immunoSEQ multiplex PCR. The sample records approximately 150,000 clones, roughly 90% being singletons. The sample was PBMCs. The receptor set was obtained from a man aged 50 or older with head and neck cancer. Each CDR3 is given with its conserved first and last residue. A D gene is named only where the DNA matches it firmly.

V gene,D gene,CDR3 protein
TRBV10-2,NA,CASSVLQGVVNYGYTF
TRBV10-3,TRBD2,CAIKRLAGDQETQYF
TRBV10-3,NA,CAISESQGNYGYTF
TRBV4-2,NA,CASSPPGAGRGTEAFF
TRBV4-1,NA,CASSLGNTEAFF
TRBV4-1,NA,CASSQEYSSTDTQYF
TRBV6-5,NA,CASSYSVTYGYTF
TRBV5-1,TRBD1,CASSPNRGTPSYEQYF
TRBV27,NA,CASSLSRVNTEAFF
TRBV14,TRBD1,CASSHATGTADNNEQFF
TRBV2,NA,CASSTQETQYF
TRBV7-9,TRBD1,CASRNTGTGGFEQYF
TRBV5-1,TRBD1,CASSLEPTGQETQYF
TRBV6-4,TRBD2,CASSPTSGTYNEQFF
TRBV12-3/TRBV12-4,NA,CASSPTSTDTQYF
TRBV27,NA,CASSSAMNTGELFF
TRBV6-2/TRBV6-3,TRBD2,CASSYSPTVAGGYEQYF
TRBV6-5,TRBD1,CASRRQGSSYGYTF
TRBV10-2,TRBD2,CASSDPGGSPYEQYF
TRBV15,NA,CATSRDRSSGNTIYF
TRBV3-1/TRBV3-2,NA,CASSPGGVYGYTF
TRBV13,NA,CASSLGLSERAYGYTF